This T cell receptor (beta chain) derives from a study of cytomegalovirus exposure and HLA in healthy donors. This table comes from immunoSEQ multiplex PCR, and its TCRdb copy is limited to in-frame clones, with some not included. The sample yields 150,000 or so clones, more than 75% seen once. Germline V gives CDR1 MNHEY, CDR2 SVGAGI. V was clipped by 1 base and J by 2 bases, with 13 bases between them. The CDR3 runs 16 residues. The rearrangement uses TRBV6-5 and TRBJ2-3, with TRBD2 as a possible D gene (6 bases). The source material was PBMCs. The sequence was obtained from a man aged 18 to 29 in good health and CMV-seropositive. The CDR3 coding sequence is TGTGCCAGCAGTTACTGGCTGGGGGGACCCACAGATACGCAGTATTTT. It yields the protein CASSYWLGGPTDTQYF.